One and the same sample provided the 12 T cell receptor beta chains below, sequenced in a study of T cell responses to AZD1222 COVID-19 vaccine. TCRdb's table, derived via immunoSEQ multiplex PCR, lists solely in-frame clones and lacks some. The sample contains about 59,000 clones, 89% of which appear only once. The sequencing here drew on peripheral blood, taken 28 days after the second AZD1222 dose. The receptor set was obtained from an adult who received the AZD1222 COVID-19 vaccine.

This rearrangement joins TRBV18 to TRBJ2-5; no reliable D call. CDR1 is KGHSH, CDR2 LQKENI, per germline. The CDR3 totals 12 residues. Trimming took 1 base from V and 4 from J, leaving 4 bases between them. The CDR3 reads CASSPLGETQYF. The CDR3 DNA is TGTGCCAGCTCACCACTTGGAGAGACCCAGTACTTC.

The chain couples TRBV7-9 to TRBJ1-3, with D unresolved. The germline V gene has CDR1 SEHNR and CDR2 FQNEAQ (reference sequence). This CDR3 has 12 amino acids. V was trimmed by 5 bases and J by 4 bases, leaving 6 bases between them. This chain's CDR3 is CASSLGGNTIYF. The CDR3, as DNA: TGTGCCAGCAGCCTAGGGGGAAACACCATATATTTT.

J is TRBJ2-7 and V is TRBV11-2; D tentatively reads TRBD1 or TRBD2 (5 bases each). Germline CDR1 and CDR2: SGHAT and FQNNGV. This CDR3 has 14 amino acids. V shed 4 bases and J shed 10 bases, with 20 bases lying between them. The CDR3 loop reads CASSSRWDEGPQYF. CDR3 sequence (DNA): TGTGCCAGCAGCTCAAGATGGGATGAGGGACCCCAGTACTTC.

The V call is TRBV12-3 or TRBV12-4, the J call TRBJ1-2; D is ambiguous. V shed 4 bases and J shed 7 bases, with 4 bases lying between them. The CDR3 spans 10 residues. CDR3 sequence: CASSSGGYTF. CDR3 sequence (DNA): TGTGCCAGCAGTTCGGGTGGCTACACCTTC.

The genes are TRBV4-3 and TRBJ1-4, with D possibly matching TRBD1 (5 bases). CDR3 size: 17 residues. Trimming left V 4 bases short and J 5 bases short, with 20 bases between. Germline V gives CDR1 LGHNA, CDR2 YSLEER. CDR3 nucleotides: TGCGCCAGCAGCCCCTTGGGTGGGCAGGGATCGAATGAAAAACTGTTTTTT. It yields the protein CASSPLGGQGSNEKLFF.

The chain combines TRBV4-1 with TRBJ2-5, with 7 nucleotides matching TRBD1. V lost 0 bases and J lost 0; bases outside the gene matches: 7. The V gene's germline CDR1 is MGHRA and CDR2 YSYEKL. This CDR3 is 17 amino acids long. DNA for the CDR3: TGCGCCAGCAGCCAAGATTCTCTGGGACAGTACCAAGAGACCCAGTACTTC. It specifies CASSQDSLGQYQETQYF.

This clone was detected a few times. This sequence joins TRBV12-5 and TRBJ2-2; D not resolved. The V gene's germline CDR1 is LGHNT and CDR2 FRNRAP. CDR3 length equals 13 residues. V gave up 3 bases and J gave up 1 base, with 3 bases separating them. The CDR3: CASGLLNTGELFF. DNA of the CDR3: TGTGCTAGTGGTTTACTGAACACCGGGGAGCTGTTTTTT. Based on the CDR3 plus reference TRBV12-5 and TRBJ2-2, the full variable domain is DARVTQTPRHKVTEMGQEVTMRCQPILGHNTVFWYRQTMMQGLELLAYFRNRAPLDDSGMPKDRFSAEMPDATLATLKIQPSEPRDSAVYFCASGLLNTGELFFGEGSRLTVL.

The CDR3 loop is CASSLQDRGEQYF. Here the CDR3 DNA reads TGTGCCAGCAGTCTTCAGGACAGGGGCGAGCAGTACTTC. This chain uses TRBV6-5 with TRBJ2-7, with 9 bases identical to TRBD1. CDR3 length: 13 amino acids. Germline lookup yields CDR1 MNHEY and CDR2 SVGAGI. Trimming removed 5 bases from V and 6 bases from J; junction bases left unmatched: 5.

This clone came up once. In DNA form, the CDR3 reads TGTGCCAGTAGGGGTGGAGCGGGAACCGAGGAGACCCAGTACTTC. It codes for CASRGGAGTEETQYF. The rearrangement links TRBV19 to TRBJ2-5; 7 nucleotides align to TRBD2. After removal of 6 bases from V and 5 bases from J, the junction contained 12 bases not matched to a gene. The CDR3 totals 15 residues. The V gene's germline CDR1 is LNHDA and CDR2 SQIVND (reference sequence).

The chain links TRBV7-2 to TRBJ2-1, with 15 bases that match TRBD2. Per the germline V gene, CDR1 is SGHTA and CDR2 is FQGNSA. The CDR3 sequence is 18 residues long. V was pared by 5 bases and J by 4 bases, with 9 bases of the junction left unmatched. This CDR3 is CASSPRTSGRAKYNEQFF. The CDR3 DNA reads as TGTGCCAGCAGCCCCCGGACTAGCGGGAGGGCCAAATACAATGAGCAGTTCTTC. Full variable domain (outside the CDR3, taken from reference TRBV7-2 and TRBJ2-1): GAGVSQSPSNKVTEKGKDVELRCDPISGHTALYWYRQSLGQGLEFLIYFQGNSAPDKSGLPSDRFSAERTGGSVSTLTIQRTQQEDSAVYLCASSPRTSGRAKYNEQFFGPGTRLTVL.

The chain links TRBV7-9 to TRBJ2-2; the D is unclear. V lost 2 bases and J 9 bases, leaving 4 bases between the germline ends. The CDR3 length is 11 residues. Germline V lookup: CDR1 SEHNR, CDR2 FQNEAQ (reference sequence). The CDR3 region has the DNA TGTGCCAGCAGCTTAAGCTGGGAGCTGTTTTTT. This encodes CASSLSWELFF. The variable domain in full, with the rest retrieved from reference TRBV7-9 and TRBJ2-2, is DTGVSQNPRHKITKRGQNVTFRCDPISEHNRLYWYRQTLGQGPEFLTYFQNEAQLEKSRLLSDRFSAERPKGSFSTLEIQRTEQGDSAMYLCASSLSWELFFGEGSRLTVL.

This chain connects TRBV11-3 to TRBJ2-5, with 14 bases lining up with TRBD2. Germline V gives CDR1 SGHNT, CDR2 YENEEA. Germline trimming cut 5 bases from V and 2 bases from J; bases unmatched to any gene: 4. The CDR3 totals 16 residues. The CDR3 DNA reads as TGTGCCAGCAGCCCCGGACTAGCGGGGGGTCAAGAGACCCAGTACTTC. Protein: CASSPGLAGGQETQYF.